This TCR beta chain was identified in a study of blood T cell repertoires in COVID-19. Study in general: Sites in the United States, Italy and Spain provided acute and convalescent COVID-19 samples. PBMCs, B-cell-depleted T cells, or T cells were the source of the cDNA or gDNA that made up the material.

V was cut by 2 bases and J by 4 bases, with 9 bases left in between. CDR3 length: 14 residues. Germline loops: CDR1 SGHNT, CDR2 YYREEE (reference sequence). Original analysis: Reference gene primer amplification gave estimated nucleated cell counts. Method: immunoSEQ multiplex PCR; TCRdb's copy keeps in-frame clones and lacks some. For V, J and clone size, that table is used; D and trimming come from the DNA. The data hold 90,000 to 150,000 clones, with about 85% observed a single time. Sequencing input: peripheral blood. The V gene is TRBV5-4, the J gene TRBJ2-2; TRBD2 is a possible D gene (5 bases). This receptor was identified in a human donor in a cohort sampled during active COVID-19. Here the CDR3 reads CASSFKGATGELFF. CDR3 DNA: TGTGCCAGCAGCTTTAAGGGAGCCACCGGGGAGCTGTTTTTT.